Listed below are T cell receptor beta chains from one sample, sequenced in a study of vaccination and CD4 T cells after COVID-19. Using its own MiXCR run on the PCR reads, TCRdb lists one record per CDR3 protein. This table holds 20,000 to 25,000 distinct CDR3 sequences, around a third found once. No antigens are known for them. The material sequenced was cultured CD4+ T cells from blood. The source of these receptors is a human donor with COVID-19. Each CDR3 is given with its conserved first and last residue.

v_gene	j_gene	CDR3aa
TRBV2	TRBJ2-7	CASTLPGTASYEQYF
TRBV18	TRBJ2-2	CASSPPPGNTGELFF
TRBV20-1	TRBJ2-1	CSATSHGDINEQFF
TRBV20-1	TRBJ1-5	CSARSSISGRGTQSVPQHF
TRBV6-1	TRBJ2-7	CASRPSLLEQYF
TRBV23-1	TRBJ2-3	CASSLQQGVPDTQYF
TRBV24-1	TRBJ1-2	CATSPGQNYGYTF
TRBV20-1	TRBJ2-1	CSALAGGRYNEQFF
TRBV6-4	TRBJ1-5	CARRTGSRTQHF
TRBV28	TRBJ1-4	CASSPPRGQGREKLFF
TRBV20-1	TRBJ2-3	CSAVTPSTDTQYF
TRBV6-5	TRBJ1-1	CASSWGARVDTEAFF
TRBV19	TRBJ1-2	CASSIDQGQTYGYTF
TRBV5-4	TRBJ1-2	CASSSGQEVYGYTF
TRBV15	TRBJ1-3	CATSSFNSGNTIYF
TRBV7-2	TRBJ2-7	CASSPHPRGAPGYEQYF
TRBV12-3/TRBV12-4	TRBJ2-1	CASQGQKSYNEQFF
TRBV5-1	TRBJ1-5	CASSQEGGGTQPQHF
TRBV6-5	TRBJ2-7	CASSYFGQGLSEQYF
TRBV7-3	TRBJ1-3	CASSPDGNTIYF
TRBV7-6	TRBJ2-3	CASTSDRDRSTDTQYF
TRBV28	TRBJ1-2	CASSSTGTDLIYTF
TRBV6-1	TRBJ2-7	CASSPGAGGAEQYF
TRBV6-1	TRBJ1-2	CASNPIRGPEGYTF
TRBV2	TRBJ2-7	CASSVEGEQYF
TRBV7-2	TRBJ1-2	CASSLEGGNGYTF
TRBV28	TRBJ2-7	CASSFQNYEQYF
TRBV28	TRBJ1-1	CASRPREPVTEAFF
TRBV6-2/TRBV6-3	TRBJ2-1	CASRPGRGTYNEQFF
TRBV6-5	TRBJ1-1	CASSYEEPRDTEAFF
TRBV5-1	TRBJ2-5	CASSLGSSGEGETQYF
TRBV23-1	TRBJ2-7	CASSQRQETYEQYF
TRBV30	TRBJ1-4	CAWTSRDISFEKLFF
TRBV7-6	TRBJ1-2	CASSSPKAGGNYGYTF
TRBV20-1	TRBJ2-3	CSARAIPLSGPSTDTQYF
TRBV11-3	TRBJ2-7	CASSLGTDEQYF
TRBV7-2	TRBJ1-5	CASTRGEGDQPQHF
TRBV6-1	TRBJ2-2	CASRKTTGSTNTGELFF
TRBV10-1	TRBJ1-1	CASSGGVEAFF
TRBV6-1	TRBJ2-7	CASSEIGIEQYF
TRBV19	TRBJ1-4	CASSDGQVVGVTNEKLFF
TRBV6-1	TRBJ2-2	CASSAGQTNTGELFF
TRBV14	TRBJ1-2	CASSPSGGVYGYTF
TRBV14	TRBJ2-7	CASSPSYRQGEQYF
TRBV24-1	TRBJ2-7	CATSDSGTGFEQYF
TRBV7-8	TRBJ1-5	CASSFAGRGLQPQHF
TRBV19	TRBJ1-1	CASTMLWGKNTEAFF
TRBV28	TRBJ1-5	CASSLLRVGNQPQHF
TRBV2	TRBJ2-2	CASEASGDTGELFF
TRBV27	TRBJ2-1	CASSSRLAGGINNEQFF
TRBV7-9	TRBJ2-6	CASSFSGRRVQGANVLTF
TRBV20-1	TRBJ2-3	CSAQIVVTDTQYF
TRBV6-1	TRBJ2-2	CASTPPLKTGELFF
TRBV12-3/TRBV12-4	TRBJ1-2	CASSSRGDYGYTF
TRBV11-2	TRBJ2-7	CASSITYEQYF